A few counts support the clone carrying this T cell receptor (beta chain). No antigen is known for it. The sample comes from a study of T cell responses to AZD1222 COVID-19 vaccine. The CDR3 extends over 12 amino acids. Trimming removed 5 bases at V and 4 bases at J, with 8 bases between. The V gene's germline CDR1 is WNHNN and CDR2 SYGVQD (reference sequence). General study findings and limits: Once two AZD1222 doses were given, Spike-specific TCR breadth and depth went up. Just a handful of people given AZD1222 tested seropositive at baseline. Among spike-specific TCRs, nearly half reportedly target unmutated variant regions.

TCRdb keeps only in-frame clones here, not all; method: immunoSEQ multiplex PCR. The data contain over 95,000 clones, approximately 91% of them singletons. The rearrangement links TRBV10-1 to TRBJ1-2, with a tentative D call TRBD1 (6 bases). The clonotype was recovered from an adult who received the AZD1222 COVID-19 vaccine. The sample here was peripheral blood, taken 28 days after the second AZD1222 dose. In nucleotides, the CDR3 is TGCGCCAGCAGTTCGGACAGCTATGGCTACACCTTC. Amino acid sequence: CASSSDSYGYTF.